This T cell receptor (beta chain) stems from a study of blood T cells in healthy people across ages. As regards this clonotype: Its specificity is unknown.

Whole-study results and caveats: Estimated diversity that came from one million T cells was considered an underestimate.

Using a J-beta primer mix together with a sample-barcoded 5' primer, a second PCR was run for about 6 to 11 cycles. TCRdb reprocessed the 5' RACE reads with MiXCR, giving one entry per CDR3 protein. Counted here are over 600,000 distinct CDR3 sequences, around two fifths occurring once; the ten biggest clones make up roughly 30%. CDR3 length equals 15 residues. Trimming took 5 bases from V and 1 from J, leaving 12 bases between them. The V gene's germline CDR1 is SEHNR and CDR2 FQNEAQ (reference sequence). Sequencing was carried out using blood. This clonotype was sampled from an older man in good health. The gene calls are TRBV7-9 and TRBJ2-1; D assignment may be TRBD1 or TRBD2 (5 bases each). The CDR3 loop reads CASSPRDQSYNEQFF. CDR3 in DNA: TGTGCCAGCAGCCCTCGGGACCAGTCCTACAATGAGCAGTTCTTC.